This record covers a single TCR beta chain. The sample comes from a study of blood T cell repertoires in COVID-19. Overall study: Samples of COVID-19 (acute and convalescent) were obtained from the United States, Italy and Spain. Nucleic acid was either cDNA or gDNA, and it came from T cells, B-cell-depleted T cells, or PBMCs.

In the authors' methods: Reference gene primer amplification in the assay estimated nucleated cell counts. Sequencing was performed with immunoSEQ multiplex PCR; in TCRdb, only in-frame clones are kept and a portion is missing. V and J calls and clone size are as listed in that table; D and trimming were resolved from the DNA. Of 240,000 or so clones detected, about 88% appear once; the ten largest clones hold approximately 6.8%. The CDR3 is made up of 17 amino acids. The junction had 15 bases not matched to a gene; V was cut back by 4 bases and J by 6 bases. Germline V gene sequence: CDR1 SGHRS, CDR2 YFSETQ.

The chain uses TRBV5-1 and TRBJ2-7; 11 bases agree with TRBD1. The clonotype was recovered from a woman between 65 and 79 years old with active or convalescent COVID-19. Specimen: peripheral blood. The CDR3 DNA sequence: TGCGCCAGCAGCGGATCCTCCTTGGGACAGGGGGTCTCCGAGCAGTACTTC. It yields the protein CASSGSSLGQGVSEQYF.